The clone carrying this TCR beta chain turned up a few times. Its specificity is unknown. This entry is derived from a study of cytomegalovirus exposure and HLA in healthy donors. Regarding the study as a whole: Cytomegalovirus association was assigned to approximately 180 TCR beta chains. Association of roughly 17,000 TCR beta sequences with HLA alleles was found at 0.05 false discovery rate in a later analysis.

Germline assignment: CDR1 SEHNR and CDR2 FQNEAQ (reference sequence). V was shortened by 8 bases and J by 0 bases, with 7 bases between the two germline ends. CDR3 length: 13 amino acids. The primer mix had 60 Vbeta and 13 Jbeta primers. Clones were sequenced by immunoSEQ multiplex PCR, and TCRdb holds only the in-frame ones, with some missing. The sample consists of about 130,000 clones, about 10% of them appearing once. Donors were ostensibly healthy at sampling, although undocumented immune exposures were probable. The chain couples TRBV7-9 to TRBJ2-2; D is uncertain. Material for sequencing was PBMCs. The source of this sequence is a woman in her 40s in good health and CMV-seropositive. The CDR3 DNA reads TGTGCCAGCGACATCGCGAACACCGGGGAGCTGTTTTTT. As protein: CASDIANTGELFF.